This T cell receptor (beta chain) originates from a study of long-term antiretroviral therapy in people with HIV. Findings of the study overall: In HIV, the repertoires covered a tighter span of CDR3 lengths than in controls. Dominating the repertoire at all time points were the clones that expanded before ART.

The samples comprised roughly 0.9-11 million cryopreserved PBMC ahead of DNA extraction. Germline V CDR1 and CDR2: MNHEY, SVGAGI. The germline V and J ends were trimmed by 8 bases and 0 bases, with 11 bases remaining between them. The CDR3 is 14 amino acids. With regard to this clone: What it binds is unknown.

Investigators performed immunoSEQ version v3.0 at survey level. TCRdb's copy holds only in-frame clones and misses some; the assay was immunoSEQ multiplex PCR. The sample yields tens of thousands of clones, around 94% seen once. Material: unsorted PBMCs, obtained 4.1 years after starting antiretroviral therapy. The J gene is TRBJ1-3, the V gene TRBV6-5, with no clear D. This receptor was identified in a woman aged 50 to 60 with HIV. Here the CDR3 DNA reads TGTGCCAGCCAGGAGCGCTACTCTGGAAACACCATATATTTT. It translates to CASQERYSGNTIYF.